The TCR beta chain described here comes from a study of blood T cell repertoires in COVID-19. Study-level background: PBMCs, B-cell-depleted T cells, or T cells were the source of the cDNA or gDNA that made up the material.

Libraries were prepared by immunoSEQ multiplex PCR; TCRdb keeps only in-frame clonotypes and omits some of them. The table shows about 310,000 clones, with roughly nine tenths occurring only once. The CDR3 extends over 12 amino acids. CDR1 and CDR2 (germline): LNHDA, SQIVND (reference sequence). Trimming took 7 bases from V and 6 from J; bases not matched to a gene: 4. This rearrangement joins TRBV19 to TRBJ2-7, with 9 bases matching TRBD1. The sequencing sample was made of peripheral blood. This sequence originates from a woman in her thirties with COVID-19, enrolled during active disease. DNA for the CDR3: TGTGCCAGTAAAGGACAGGGGCCCGAGCAGTACTTC. Its translation: CASKGQGPEQYF.